The 13 T cell receptor beta chains in this list originate from one sample, sequenced in a study of cytomegalovirus exposure and HLA in healthy donors. Both 60 Vbeta primers and 13 Jbeta primers went into the PCR. Produced via immunoSEQ multiplex PCR; TCRdb's table is partial and in-frame only. The table lists over 150,000 clones, less than 85% of them singletons. Sequencing was done on a sample of PBMCs. The source is a boy younger than 18 in good health and CMV-seronegative.

J is TRBJ2-7 and V is TRBV6-6; no reliable D call. Germline values: CDR1 MNHNY, CDR2 SVGAGI (reference sequence). The ends were cut back, 2 bases at V and 2 bases at J, with 10 bases in the middle. The CDR3 has 14 residues. The CDR3 region is CASSYQAPPYEQYF. The CDR3 coding sequence is TGTGCCAGCAGTTACCAGGCGCCACCCTACGAGCAGTACTTC.

This clone was seen only a few times. V and J are TRBV6-6 and TRBJ1-5, with TRBD1 matching 9 bases. The CDR3 spans 16 residues. V was clipped by 4 bases and J by 9 bases; unmatched bases: 13. Germline V gives CDR1 MNHNY, CDR2 SVGAGI (reference sequence). The CDR3 loop reads CASSSPSGQGLGPQHF. As DNA, the CDR3 is TGTGCCAGCAGTTCTCCATCGGGACAGGGTTTAGGGCCCCAGCATTTT.

This clone has a single count. The genes are TRBV7-3 and TRBJ2-1, with 12 bases identical to TRBD1. This CDR3 is 15 amino acids long. Germline CDR1 SGHTA, CDR2 FQGTGA. Trimming cost V 6 bases and J 9 bases; bases outside gene matches: 9. CDR3 protein: CASRAGTGGRGEQFF. Written as DNA, the CDR3 is TGTGCCAGCAGAGCCGGGACAGGGGGCCGGGGTGAGCAGTTCTTC.

The CDR3 region is CAWSVTGGSGANVLTF. The CDR3, as DNA: TGTGCCTGGAGTGTAACAGGGGGCTCTGGGGCCAACGTCCTGACTTTC. This rearrangement joins TRBV30 to TRBJ2-6; TRBD1 aligns across 8 bases. The CDR3 runs 16 residues. CDR1 and CDR2 (germline): GTSNPN, SVGIG (reference sequence). J gave up 0 bases and V 0 bases, and 1 base lay outside the gene matches.

The chain links TRBV6-1 to TRBJ2-2, with 7 bases identical to TRBD1. There are 15 residues in the CDR3. CDR1 is MNHNS and CDR2 is SASEGT in the germline V gene. Trimming took 10 bases from V and 3 from J; bases not matched to a gene: 11. The chain's CDR3 is CATLQGFRDTGELFF. The CDR3 nucleotides read TGTGCCACCTTACAGGGGTTTAGGGACACCGGGGAGCTGTTTTTT.

The rearrangement links TRBV4-1 to TRBJ2-2, with 10 bases identical to TRBD1. From germline, CDR1 is MGHRA and CDR2 YSYEKL. V lost 1 base, J lost 10 bases, and 12 bases stayed unmatched. The CDR3 has 17 residues. CDR3 in DNA: TGCGCCAGCAGCCAAGGAGACAGGGGGCCACCCGATTTGGAGCTGTTTTTT. Translation gives CASSQGDRGPPDLELFF.

This chain joins TRBV7-9 and TRBJ2-7, with 9 bases identical to TRBD2. This CDR3 is built from 16 residues. Germline-derived CDR1 and CDR2 are SEHNR and FQNEAQ (reference sequence). The junction had 6 bases not matched to a gene; V was cut back by 1 base and J by 2 bases. CDR3 region: CASSLDRVAGAYEQYF. CDR3 bases: TGTGCCAGCAGCTTAGACAGGGTAGCGGGGGCCTACGAGCAGTACTTC.

The chain combines TRBV7-9 with TRBJ1-4, with a possible D match to TRBD1 (6 bases). The germline gives CDR1 SEHNR, CDR2 FQNEAQ (reference sequence). Trimming cost V 2 bases and J 7 bases, with 14 bases left between them. This CDR3 has 15 residues. The CDR3 sequence is CASSLSQGRGEKLFF. DNA for the CDR3: TGTGCCAGCAGCTTATCACAGGGCCGGGGTGAAAAACTGTTTTTT.

The chain employs TRBV10-2 and TRBJ1-1; tentatively, D is TRBD1 (5 bases). CDR1 and CDR2 from the germline V gene are WSHSY and SAAADI. The ends were cut back, 2 bases at V and 4 bases at J, with 11 bases in the middle. This CDR3 region has 14 residues. CDR3 amino acids: CASSETGRLTEAFF. CDR3 DNA: TGCGCCAGCAGTGAGACAGGTCGACTCACTGAAGCTTTCTTT.

The chain is built from TRBV29-1 and TRBJ1-2; D might be TRBD1 (6 bases). The CDR3 is 15 residues long. Germline assignment: CDR1 SQVTM and CDR2 ANQGSEA. The V end was cut by 0 bases, the J end by 7 bases, with 18 bases between. As DNA, the CDR3 is TGCAGCGTTGAAGATTCAGGCGTGGGGGCGCGTGGCTACACCTTC. Translating it yields CSVEDSGVGARGYTF.

This clone was detected only once. Sequence at one end of the junction differs from germline and may be a read error. The V and J genes are TRBV6-5 and TRBJ1-2, with 7 bases that match TRBD1. The V gene's germline CDR1 is MNHEY and CDR2 SVGAGI. This CDR3 is built from 13 residues. The CDR3 nucleotides read TGTGCCAGCACTTACAGGGGATCCTATGGCTACACCTTC. Translating gives CASTYRGSYGYTF.

This clone is a singleton in its sample. Here the CDR3 reads CASSYSRKNTEAFF. The CDR3 nucleotides are TGTGCCAGCAGTTACTCGAGGAAGAACACTGAAGCTTTCTTT. The rearrangement links TRBV6-5 to TRBJ1-1; D is uncertain. The V gene lost 0 bases and the J gene lost 1 base, with 6 bases spanning the gap. This CDR3 is 14 amino acids long. Per germline, CDR1 MNHEY and CDR2 SVGAGI.

V gene TRBV18 combines with J gene TRBJ1-2, with 7 bases aligning to TRBD1. Trimming cost V 6 bases and J 3 bases; bases outside gene matches: 13. The CDR3 runs 16 residues. Per germline, CDR1 KGHSH and CDR2 LQKENI. The CDR3 region is CASSTTGAGRYYGYTF. DNA for the CDR3: TGTGCCAGCTCGACTACAGGGGCGGGACGGTACTATGGCTACACCTTC.